This T cell receptor beta chain stems from a study of CD8 T cells in Susac syndrome (dated by TCRdb to about 2019). In terms of the full investigation: Of the Susac syndrome patients who were sequenced, roughly eight were in clinical remission while about six had clinically active disease. At blood withdrawal, Susac syndrome patients were either therapy-naive, taking corticosteroids (in some cases with IVIg as well), or taking IVIg alone. Repertoire sequencing was used to test whether CD8+ T cell activation and differentiation in Susac syndrome was antigen driven.

Concerning this clonotype itself: Its recognized antigen is unknown. No much larger clone is present one base from it, and per-base qualities are unavailable.

Peripheral blood CD8+ and CD4+ T cells from healthy donors, Susac syndrome patients and multiple sclerosis patients were profiled using high-throughput TCR beta sequencing. Susac syndrome patients met recently defined diagnostic criteria for definite or probable disease. Bulk CD8+ and CD4+ T cells were purified by magnetic negative isolation, whereas CD8+ TEMRA cells were enriched by FACS. Blood was drawn into EDTA tubes, processed within 24 hours, and PBMCs were isolated by density gradient centrifugation. PBMCs intended for TCR sequencing were cryopreserved in liquid nitrogen and thawed later in a water bath at 37 degrees C. Purity of sorted or isolated CD4+, CD8+ and CD8+ TEMRA cells was at least 90%. RNA was extracted with the RNeasy kit and roughly 0.5 to 1 ug was reverse transcribed using random hexamers. The immunoSEQ multiplex PCR assay, covering 54 Vbeta and 13 Jbeta segments, was used to amplify TCR beta CDR3 regions. PCR amplification bias was corrected using a synthetic template baseline for primer optimization and computational correction. The study's processing was this. Only productive sequences were kept, with reads annotated to V, D and J genes according to IMGT and analyzed in immunoSEQ Analyzer. Clonality was calculated as one minus the Shannon entropy normalized by log2 of the number of productive unique sequences. For each patient and control, public and private clones were evaluated within the 100 most prevalent clones. A clone was defined as Susac-specific if it was absent from the healthy and MS cohorts, from about a thousand published viral clones and from other ImmuneACCESS disease sequences. The public reads were run again by TCRdb, first through fastp at Q25 and then through MiXCR, and only productive beta chains were kept. CDR3 protein duplicates are merged, each entry listing the most common genes and DNA. The authors' filters were not applied to this entry. The sample yields some 160,000 distinct CDR3 sequences; roughly 94% were counted once. The top ten hold more than 0.095% of the sample.

Study-wide findings and limitations: No clonal expansion was detected in the CD4+ T cell repertoire of Susac syndrome patients. The TCR sequencing and HLA analysis was acknowledged to have included a relatively small number of individuals.

From the germline V gene (reference sequence), CDR1 is LGHDT and CDR2 is YNNKEL. Including cysteine and phenylalanine, the CDR3 has 16 amino acids. Left in the record is the CDR3 DNA by itself, 48 bases read in frame from the first base. V lost 3 bases and J lost 2 bases, and the count of bases not matched to a germline gene is 6. The sequenced sample was CD4+ T cells from PBMCs. The TCR was taken from a human donor with Susac syndrome. The chain is made from TRBV3-1 and TRBJ1-5; the central 8 bases match TRBD1. The DNA reads TGTGCCAGCAGCCACGCTGCAGGGGGCGGCAATCAGCCCCAGCATTTT. This is translated as CASSHAAGGGNQPQHF. With the rest looked up from the reference TRBV3-1 and TRBJ1-5 genes rather than sequenced, the full variable domain is DTAVSQTPKYLVTQMGNDKSIKCEQNLGHDTMYWYKQDSKKFLKIMFSYNNKELIINETVPNRFSPKSPDKAHLNLHINSLELGDSAVYFCASSHAAGGGNQPQHFGDGTRLSIL.